This passage covers 9 T cell receptor beta chains from one sample sequenced in a study of CD8 T cells in ankylosing spondylitis. TCRdb recomputed calls from the 5' RACE reads with MiXCR, one row per CDR3 protein. The sample includes nearly 250,000 distinct CDR3 sequences, 30% to 35% of them seen just once. The sequenced material came from blood, either unsorted or a sorted T cell fraction (not recorded which). Receptor source: a male donor with ankylosing spondylitis or in good health (not recorded which).

The chain has TRBV20-1 and TRBJ2-7, with a weak D call TRBD2 (5 bases). The CDR3 runs to 16 residues. CDR1 is DFQATT, CDR2 SNEGSKA, per germline (reference sequence). CDR3 residues: CSAAQELSRDPYEQYF. CDR3 coding DNA: TGCAGCGCCGCGCAAGAACTTTCCCGGGATCCCTACGAGCAGTACTTC.

The chain has TRBV5-1 and TRBJ2-5; 10 bases map to TRBD1. With 4 bases clipped from V and 5 bases from J, the junction kept 8 bases outside the gene matches. Germline V gene lookup returns CDR1 SGHRS and CDR2 YFSETQ. The CDR3 runs 15 residues. Here the CDR3 reads CASSPSGTGVETQYF. The CDR3 DNA is TGCGCCAGCAGCCCTTCCGGGACAGGGGTTGAGACCCAGTACTTC.

This chain connects TRBV4-1 to TRBJ2-7; 8 bases are shared with TRBD1. This CDR3 is 13 amino acids long. Trimming cost V 2 bases and J 5 bases; bases outside gene matches: 2. In germline, CDR1 is MGHRA, CDR2 YSYEKL. As DNA, the CDR3 is TGCGCCAGCAGCCAACCAGGGGGCCACGAGCAGTACTTC. It specifies CASSQPGGHEQYF.

The sample holds one count of this clonotype. This chain connects TRBV20-1 to TRBJ2-2; D is unresolved. CDR1 is DFQATT and CDR2 is SNEGSKA in the germline V gene (reference sequence). V lost 1 base, J lost 4 bases, and 4 bases lay in between. The CDR3 contains 12 residues. CDR3 sequence (DNA): TGCAGTGCTAGAGGTAGCACCGGGGAGCTGTTTTTT. Translating gives CSARGSTGELFF.

The V and J genes are TRBV12-3 or TRBV12-4 and TRBJ1-2, with 10 bases that match TRBD1. CDR3 length: 13 residues. V lost 6 bases and J lost 7; bases outside the gene matches: 5. The CDR3 is CASRTGGAFGYTF. Here the CDR3 DNA reads TGTGCCAGCAGGACAGGGGGCGCGTTTGGCTACACCTTC.

This sequence joins TRBV29-1 and TRBJ2-5; TRBD2 aligns across 13 bases. V shed 7 bases, J shed 4 bases, and the junction held 18 bases outside the gene matches. CDR3 size: 18 residues. Germline assignment: CDR1 SQVTM and CDR2 ANQGSEA. The CDR3 DNA sequence: TGCAGCGCGATATGCCCCGGCGGACTAGCGGGGGCGCGAGAGACCCAGTACTTC. This gives the protein CSAICPGGLAGARETQYF.

This clonotype was picked up a small number of times. The rearrangement joins TRBV15 to TRBJ2-3, with 7 positions matching TRBD1. The CDR3 sequence is 15 residues long. The germline V gene has CDR1 LNHNV and CDR2 YYDKDF (reference sequence). V shed 1 base, J shed 3 bases, and the junction held 4 bases outside the gene matches. The CDR3 loop reads CATSRGDRVTDTQYF. In DNA form, the CDR3 reads TGTGCCACCAGCAGAGGAGACAGGGTGACAGATACGCAGTATTTT.

The chain has TRBV27 and TRBJ2-5; 8 nucleotides agree with TRBD1. This CDR3 region has 13 residues. The junction had 5 bases not matched to a gene; V was cut back by 6 bases and J by 5 bases. Germline V gene data show CDR1 as MNHEY and CDR2 as SMNVEV (reference sequence). CDR3 residues: CASRRQGLETQYF. The CDR3 nucleotides read TGTGCCAGCAGACGACAGGGGTTGGAGACCCAGTACTTC.

The table lists this clonotype with a few counts. The chain couples TRBV20-1 to TRBJ2-3; no reliable D call. The V end was cut by 0 bases, the J end by 0 bases, with 7 bases between. The CDR3 loop spans 14 amino acids. Germline V gene sequence: CDR1 DFQATT, CDR2 SNEGSKA (reference sequence). The CDR3 loop reads CSARDFLSTDTQYF. The CDR3 DNA reads as TGCAGTGCTAGAGATTTCCTAAGCACAGATACGCAGTATTTT.